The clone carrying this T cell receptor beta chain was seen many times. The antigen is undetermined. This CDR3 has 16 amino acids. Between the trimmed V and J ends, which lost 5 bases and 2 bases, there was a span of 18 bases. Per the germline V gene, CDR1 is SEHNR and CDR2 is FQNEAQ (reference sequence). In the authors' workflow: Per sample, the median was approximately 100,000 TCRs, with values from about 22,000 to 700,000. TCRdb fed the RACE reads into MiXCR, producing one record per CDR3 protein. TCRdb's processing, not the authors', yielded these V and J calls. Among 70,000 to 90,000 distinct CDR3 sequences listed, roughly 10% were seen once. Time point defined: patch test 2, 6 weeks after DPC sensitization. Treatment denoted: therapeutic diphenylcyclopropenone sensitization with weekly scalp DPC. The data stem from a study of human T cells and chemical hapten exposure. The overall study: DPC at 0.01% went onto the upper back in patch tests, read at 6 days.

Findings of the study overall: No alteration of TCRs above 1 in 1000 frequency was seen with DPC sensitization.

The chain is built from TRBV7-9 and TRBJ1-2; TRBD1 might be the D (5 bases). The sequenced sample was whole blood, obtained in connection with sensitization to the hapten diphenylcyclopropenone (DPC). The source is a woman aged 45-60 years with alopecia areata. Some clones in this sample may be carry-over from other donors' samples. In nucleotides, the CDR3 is TGTGCCAGCAGCAACTGGTCAGGGAATAGGAACTATGGCTACACCTTC. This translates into CASSNWSGNRNYGYTF.